Below, 8 T cell receptor beta chains from the same sample are listed, as sequenced in a study of cytomegalovirus exposure and HLA in healthy donors. Use of 60 Vbeta and 13 Jbeta primers characterized the PCR. The data were produced by immunoSEQ multiplex PCR, yet TCRdb's version contains in-frame clones alone and is incomplete. The sample consists of roughly 120,000 clones, 65% to 80% of them appearing once. Sequenced material: PBMCs. These receptors were collected from a human donor in good health.

This chain joins TRBV4-1 and TRBJ2-7; TRBD1 matches at 7 bases. The CDR3 has 14 amino acids. Germline CDR1 and CDR2: MGHRA and YSYEKL. The V and J ends lost 3 bases and 5 bases, in that order; junction bases with no gene match: 7. CDR3 residues: CASSHYTGEDEQYF. CDR3 nucleotides: TGCGCCAGCAGCCATTATACAGGGGAAGACGAGCAGTACTTC.

The CDR3 DNA reads as TGTGCCATCAGGAGAATAGACGGAGGGGACACAGATACGCAGTATTTT. Translation: CAIRRIDGGDTDTQYF. V usage is TRBV10-3 and J usage is TRBJ2-3; D is possibly TRBD2 (6 bases). The germline V gene encodes CDR1 ENHRY and CDR2 SYGVKD. The CDR3 totals 16 residues. V was pared by 6 bases and J by 2 bases, with 18 bases between.

The chain combines TRBV9 with TRBJ1-5; no definite D call. Germline V gene data show CDR1 as SGDLS and CDR2 as YYNGEE. The CDR3 has 17 amino acids. Trimming left V 3 bases short and J 0 bases short, with 16 bases between. The DNA of the CDR3 is TGTGCCAGCAGCGGAGAATCGGGAGGCCTTAGCAATCAGCCCCAGCATTTT. It is translated as CASSGESGGLSNQPQHF.

The J gene is TRBJ1-1, the V gene TRBV6-1; D gene uncertain. This CDR3 is 14 amino acids long. Trimming removed 0 bases at V and 1 base at J, with 6 bases between. From germline, CDR1 is MNHNS and CDR2 SASEGT. The CDR3 bases are TGTGCCAGCAGTGAAGCCCCAGAGAACACTGAAGCTTTCTTT. As protein: CASSEAPENTEAFF.

This chain connects TRBV13 to TRBJ1-2; D is ambiguous. The V end was cut by 5 bases, the J end by 7 bases, with 14 bases between. The CDR3 length is 13 residues. Germline V CDR1 and CDR2: PRHDT, FYEKMQ (reference sequence). CDR3 coding DNA: TGTGCCAGCAGCGTCGGGAGGAAAGGTGGCTACACCTTC. Residues: CASSVGRKGGYTF.

This chain uses TRBV27 with TRBJ2-7, with D perhaps TRBD1 (6 bases). Per germline, CDR1 MNHEY and CDR2 SMNVEV (reference sequence). V shed 2 bases and J shed 0 bases, with 17 bases lying between them. The CDR3 loop spans 17 amino acids. The CDR3 sequence is CASSLTMTGPHSYEQYF. DNA for the CDR3: TGTGCCAGCAGTTTAACCATGACAGGCCCGCACTCCTACGAGCAGTACTTC.

The chain combines TRBV6-5 with TRBJ2-1; D remains ambiguous. Germline CDR1 is MNHEY and CDR2 is SVGAGI. V gave up 4 bases and J gave up 1 base, with 14 bases separating them. The CDR3 extends over 16 amino acids. The CDR3 region is CASSLSPSESYNEQFF. CDR3 nucleotide sequence: TGTGCCAGCAGTTTGAGCCCCTCGGAGTCCTACAATGAGCAGTTCTTC.

The CDR3 coding sequence is TGTGCCAGCAGTGAATCGGACAGGAACTATGGCTACACCTTC. Amino acid sequence: CASSESDRNYGYTF. The V call is TRBV25-1, the J call TRBJ1-2; 7 bases fit TRBD1. The CDR3 spans 14 residues. Germline V gives CDR1 MGHDK, CDR2 SYGVNS. J lost 2 bases, V lost 1 base, and 1 base had no gene match.